One sample yielded the 15 T cell receptor beta chains listed below, sequenced in a study of CD8+CD57+ T cells in acquired aplastic anemia. Both TCR beta VDJ combination and CDR3 sequence profiling were carried out. Genomic DNA was the template for this profiling. Via MiXCR, TCRdb re-called the reads, giving one row per CDR3 protein. The table lists about 160,000 distinct CDR3 sequences, less than 60% of them singletons, with 3% to 4% in the top ten. CD8+CD57+ cell expansion had been shown by flow cytometry in patients chosen for sequencing. Sequenced material: sorted CD4+, CD8+, or CD8+CD57+ T cells (not recorded which) from PBMCs. The receptors shown here come from a human donor with aplastic anemia.

This clonotype was detected a few times. The V gene is TRBV25-1, the J gene TRBJ1-6; 10 bases agree with TRBD1. With V trimmed by 4 bases and J by 9 bases, 6 bases remained unmatched. The CDR3 has 15 amino acids. The germline CDR1 and CDR2 sequences are MGHDK and SYGVNS. The CDR3 sequence is CASSATTGGSSPLHF. The CDR3 DNA reads TGTGCCAGCAGTGCAACGACAGGGGGCAGTTCACCCCTCCACTTT.

This rearrangement joins TRBV29-1 to TRBJ2-5; 9 positions match TRBD1. The junction had 8 bases not matched to a gene; V was cut back by 6 bases and J by 0 bases. This CDR3 is built from 15 residues. In germline, CDR1 is SQVTM, CDR2 ANQGSEA. The DNA for the CDR3 is TGCAGCGTGCGGGGACAGGGATCTTACCAAGAGACCCAGTACTTC. Its translation: CSVRGQGSYQETQYF.

This clonotype was detected many times. V gene TRBV19 combines with J gene TRBJ2-1, with D tentatively TRBD1 or TRBD2 (5 bases each). V was shortened by 0 bases and J by 7 bases, with 16 bases between the two germline ends. The germline V gene encodes CDR1 LNHDA and CDR2 SQIVND (reference sequence). The CDR3 extends over 16 amino acids. The CDR3 reads CASSIENPGPRNEQFF. CDR3 in DNA: TGTGCCAGTAGTATAGAAAACCCGGGACCTCGGAATGAGCAGTTCTTC.

The table lists this clonotype with a few counts. This sequence joins TRBV29-1 and TRBJ2-1, with D possibly being TRBD1 or TRBD2 (6 bases each). The CDR3 length is 13 residues. V lost 6 bases and J lost 4, with 13 bases in between. CDR1 and CDR2 from the germline V gene are SQVTM and ANQGSEA. This chain's CDR3 is CSVQGGRYNEQFF. The CDR3 bases are TGCAGCGTACAGGGAGGCCGTTACAATGAGCAGTTCTTC.

This rearrangement joins TRBV29-1 to TRBJ2-2; TRBD2 agrees at 11 bases. The junction had 10 bases not matched to a gene; V was cut back by 6 bases and J by 4 bases. The CDR3 covers 16 residues. Per germline, CDR1 SQVTM and CDR2 ANQGSEA. The CDR3: CSVELAGALGTGELFF. The CDR3, as DNA: TGCAGCGTAGAACTAGCGGGAGCCTTGGGCACCGGGGAGCTGTTTTTT.

This clonotype was recorded a few times. V and J are TRBV2 and TRBJ1-1, with D possibly being TRBD1 (6 bases). From germline, CDR1 is SNHLY and CDR2 FYNNEI. The CDR3 runs to 14 residues. Trimming cost V 6 bases and J 4 bases, with 15 bases left between them. CDR3 in DNA: TGTGCCAGCAGCCCGAAGGGGGTTTTCACTGAAGCTTTCTTT. It is translated as CASSPKGVFTEAFF.

This clonotype occurred many times. The chain employs TRBV20-1 and TRBJ2-3; 7 bases are shared with TRBD1. The V segment lost 2 bases and the J segment 1 base; nucleotides outside the gene matches: 3. Germline V lookup: CDR1 DFQATT, CDR2 SNEGSKA (reference sequence). The CDR3 covers 14 residues. CDR3 in amino acids: CSARRTGRTDTQYF. CDR3 nucleotides: TGCAGTGCTAGACGGACAGGCCGCACAGATACGCAGTATTTT.

The chain employs TRBV7-8 and TRBJ2-1; 7 bases match TRBD1. Losses at the gene ends were 6 bases for V and 6 bases for J; bases not matched to a gene: 5. The germline gives CDR1 SGHVS, CDR2 FQNEAQ. The CDR3 has 13 residues. Here the CDR3 reads CASSSDRANEQFF. Here the CDR3 DNA reads TGTGCCAGCAGTTCCGACAGGGCCAATGAGCAGTTCTTC.

This clonotype came up once. The chain joins TRBV19 to TRBJ1-2; 7 bases are a match to TRBD1. CDR1 LNHDA and CDR2 SQIVND come from the germline V gene (reference sequence). V was clipped by 7 bases and J by 6 bases; unmatched bases: 8. The CDR3 runs to 13 residues. CDR3 DNA: TGTGCCAGTACTCTCCAGGGGGTGCATGGCTACACCTTC. Its protein is CASTLQGVHGYTF.

The chain links TRBV5-1 to TRBJ2-7, with 7 bases lining up with TRBD1. Germline V gene lookup returns CDR1 SGHRS and CDR2 YFSETQ. V dropped 0 bases and J dropped 4; count of bases not matched to a gene: 4. This CDR3 comprises 14 residues. The CDR3 coding sequence is TGCGCCAGCAGCTTGGGACAGGGCGGGTACGAGCAGTACTTC. Amino acids: CASSLGQGGYEQYF.

This clonotype was counted at least ten times. V gene TRBV19 combines with J gene TRBJ1-6; 9 bases line up with TRBD1. Per germline, CDR1 LNHDA and CDR2 SQIVND (reference sequence). CDR3 length equals 14 residues. Trimming at V came to 6 bases and at J to 8 bases, leaving 5 bases not matched to a gene. The DNA for the CDR3 is TGTGCCAGTAGGGTCGACAGGGGGTATTCACCCCTCCACTTT. It is translated as CASRVDRGYSPLHF.

This clonotype was counted once. The chain combines TRBV25-1 with TRBJ2-1, with D possibly matching TRBD2 (5 bases). CDR1 and CDR2 (germline): MGHDK, SYGVNS. This CDR3 region has 16 residues. V was pared by 1 base and J by 0 bases, with 10 bases between. CDR3 in DNA: TGTGCCAGCAGTGAATCGGCGGGCAGCTCCTACAATGAGCAGTTCTTC. Translation gives CASSESAGSSYNEQFF. Supplemented by reference TRBV25-1 and TRBJ2-1, the full variable domain reads EADIYQTPRYLVIGTGKKITLECSQTMGHDKMYWYQQDPGMELHLIHYSYGVNSTEKGDLSSESTVSRIRTEHFPLTLESARPSHTSQYLCASSESAGSSYNEQFFGPGTRLTVL.

CDR3 bases: TGTGCCACCAGCAGAGACAGGGCTTTCGGTTCACCCCTCCACTTT. Its translation: CATSRDRAFGSPLHF. The V and J genes are TRBV15 and TRBJ1-6, with D possibly being TRBD1 (5 bases). The germline CDR1 and CDR2 sequences are LNHNV and YYDKDF (reference sequence). The V and J ends lost 0 bases and 9 bases respectively, with 12 bases between them. This CDR3 has 15 residues.

This clonotype has at least ten counts. The J gene is TRBJ2-7, the V gene TRBV5-7; D is unclear. TRBV5-7 is classed as an ORF, of uncertain function. V gave up 2 bases and J gave up 6 bases, with 6 bases separating them. This CDR3 has 11 amino acids. CDR3 loop: CASSLHREQYV. In DNA form, the CDR3 reads TGTGCCAGCAGCTTACACCGCGAGCAGTACGTC.

Note on this clonotype: A read error may produce the germline difference seen at one junction end. The chain carries TRBV7-9 and TRBJ1-6, with D perhaps matching TRBD1 (6 bases). This CDR3 contains 15 residues. Per germline, CDR1 SEHNR and CDR2 FQNEAQ (reference sequence). The CDR3 here is CASSFDRSDNSPLYF. For the CDR3, the DNA is TGTGCCAGCAGCTTCGACAGGTCTGACAATTCACCCCTCTACTTT.